This T cell receptor beta chain was profiled in a study of cytomegalovirus exposure and HLA in healthy donors. Points from the study as a whole: Analysis was carried out at a later point, and it linked a missense DCLRE1C variant to TCR beta V- and J-gene trimming.

This CDR3 comprises 13 residues. V lost 6 bases, J lost 2 bases, and 7 bases stayed unmatched. Germline CDR1 SQVTM, CDR2 ANQGSEA. Points on this clone: Its antigen is unknown.

This PCR relied on a set of 60 Vbeta primers and 13 Jbeta primers. Profiling relied on immunoSEQ multiplex PCR, and the TCRdb table lists in-frame clones only, not all of them. The sample shows around 200,000 clones, roughly 84% of them seen only once. The sample was PBMCs. This TCR came from a girl aged 2 to 9 in good health and CMV-seropositive. The chain joins TRBV29-1 to TRBJ2-7; the match to TRBD1 covers 7 bases. In DNA form, the CDR3 reads TGCAGCGTCGCCACAGGGGCCACCTACGAGCAGTACTTC. Protein product: CSVATGATYEQYF.